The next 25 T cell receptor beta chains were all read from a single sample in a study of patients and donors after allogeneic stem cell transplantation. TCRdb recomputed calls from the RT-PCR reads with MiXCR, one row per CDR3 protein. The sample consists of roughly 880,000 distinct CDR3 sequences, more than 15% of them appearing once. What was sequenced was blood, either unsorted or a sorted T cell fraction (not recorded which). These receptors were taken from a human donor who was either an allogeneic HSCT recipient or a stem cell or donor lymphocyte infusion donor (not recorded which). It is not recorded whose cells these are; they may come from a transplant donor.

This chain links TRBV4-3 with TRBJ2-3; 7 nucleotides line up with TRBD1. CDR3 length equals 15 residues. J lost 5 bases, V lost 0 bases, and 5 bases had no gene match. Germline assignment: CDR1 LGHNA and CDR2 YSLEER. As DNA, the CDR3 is TGCGCCAGCAGCCAAGATGGGACAGCGGAAGATACGCAGTATTTT. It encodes CASSQDGTAEDTQYF.

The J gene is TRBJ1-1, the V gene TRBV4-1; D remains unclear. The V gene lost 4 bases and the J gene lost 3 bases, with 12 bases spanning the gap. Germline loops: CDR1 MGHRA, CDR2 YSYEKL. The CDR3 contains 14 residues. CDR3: CASSREWSDTEAFF. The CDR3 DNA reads TGCGCCAGCAGCCGGGAGTGGTCGGACACTGAAGCTTTCTTT.

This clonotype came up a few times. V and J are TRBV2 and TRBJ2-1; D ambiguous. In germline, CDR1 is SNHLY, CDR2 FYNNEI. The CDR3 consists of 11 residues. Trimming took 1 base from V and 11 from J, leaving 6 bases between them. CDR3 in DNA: TGTGCCAGCAGTGAAGGGAGTCAGCAGTTCTTC. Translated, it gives CASSEGSQQFF.

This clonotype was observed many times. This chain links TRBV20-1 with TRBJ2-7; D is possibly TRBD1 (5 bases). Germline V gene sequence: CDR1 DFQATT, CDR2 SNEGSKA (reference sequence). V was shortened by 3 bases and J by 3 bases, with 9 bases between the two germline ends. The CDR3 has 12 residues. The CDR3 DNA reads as TGCAGTGCTAGGCGAGACAGCTACGAGCAGTACTTC. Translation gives CSARRDSYEQYF.

Here the CDR3 reads CASSFVWGGEETQYF. The CDR3, as DNA: TGTGCCAGCAGCTTTGTTTGGGGGGGGGAAGAGACCCAGTACTTC. The chain couples TRBV11-2 to TRBJ2-5; 7 bases match TRBD2. V was clipped by 3 bases and J by 3 bases; unmatched bases: 7. This CDR3 has 15 residues. The V gene's germline CDR1 is SGHAT and CDR2 FQNNGV.

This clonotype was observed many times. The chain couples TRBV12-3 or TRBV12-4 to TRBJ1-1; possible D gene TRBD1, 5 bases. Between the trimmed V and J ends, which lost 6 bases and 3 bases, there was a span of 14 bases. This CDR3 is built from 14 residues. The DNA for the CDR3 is TGTGCCAGCAGCCCCCAGGGAAGGGACACTGAAGCTTTCTTT. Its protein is CASSPQGRDTEAFF.

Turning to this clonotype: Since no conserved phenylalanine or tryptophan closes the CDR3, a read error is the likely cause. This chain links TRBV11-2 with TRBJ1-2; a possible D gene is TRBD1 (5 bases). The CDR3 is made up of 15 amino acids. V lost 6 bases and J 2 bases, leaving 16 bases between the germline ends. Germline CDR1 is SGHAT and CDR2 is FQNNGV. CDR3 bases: TGTGCCAGCAGGACCATCAGGGCACGGAACTATGGCTACACCTTA. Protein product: CASRTIRARNYGYTL.

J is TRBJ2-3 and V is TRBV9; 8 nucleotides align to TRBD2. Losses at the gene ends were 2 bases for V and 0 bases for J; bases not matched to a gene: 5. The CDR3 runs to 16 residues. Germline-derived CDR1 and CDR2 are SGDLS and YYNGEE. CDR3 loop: CASSVGGGLSTDTQYF. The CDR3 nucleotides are TGTGCCAGCAGCGTCGGCGGGGGGCTCAGCACAGATACGCAGTATTTT.

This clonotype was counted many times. CDR3 in DNA: TGTGCCAGCAGCTTATCGGGTGGCTACACCTTC. Translation gives CASSLSGGYTF. This chain links TRBV7-9 with TRBJ1-2, with D uncertain. The CDR3 covers 11 residues. The ends were cut back, 2 bases at V and 7 bases at J, with 5 bases in the middle. In germline, CDR1 is SEHNR, CDR2 FQNEAQ (reference sequence).

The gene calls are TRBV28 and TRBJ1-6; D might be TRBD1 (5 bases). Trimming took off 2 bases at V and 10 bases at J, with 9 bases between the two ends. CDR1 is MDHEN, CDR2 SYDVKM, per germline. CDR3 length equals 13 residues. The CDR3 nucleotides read TGTGCCAGCAGTTTACAGGGTTACTCACCCCTCCACTTT. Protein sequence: CASSLQGYSPLHF.

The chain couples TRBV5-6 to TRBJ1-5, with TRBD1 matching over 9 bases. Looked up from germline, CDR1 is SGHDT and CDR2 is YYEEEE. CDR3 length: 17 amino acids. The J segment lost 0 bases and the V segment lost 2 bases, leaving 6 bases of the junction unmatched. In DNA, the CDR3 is TGTGCCAGCAGCTTCTCACAGGGGGCCTATAGCAATCAGCCCCAGCATTTT. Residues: CASSFSQGAYSNQPQHF.

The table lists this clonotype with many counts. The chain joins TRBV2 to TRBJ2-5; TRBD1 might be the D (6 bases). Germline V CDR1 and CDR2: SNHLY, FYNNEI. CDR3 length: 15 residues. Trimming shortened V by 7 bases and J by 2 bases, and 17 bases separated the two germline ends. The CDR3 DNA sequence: TGTGCCAGCACTCCCAAGGGGGACCTTCAAGAGACCCAGTACTTC. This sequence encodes CASTPKGDLQETQYF.

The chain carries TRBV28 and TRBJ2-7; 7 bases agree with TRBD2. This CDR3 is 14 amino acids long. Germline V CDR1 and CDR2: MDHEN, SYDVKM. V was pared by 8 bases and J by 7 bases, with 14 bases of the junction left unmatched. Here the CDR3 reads CASGESSGLREQYF. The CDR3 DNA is TGTGCCAGCGGGGAAAGCTCGGGACTACGGGAGCAGTACTTC. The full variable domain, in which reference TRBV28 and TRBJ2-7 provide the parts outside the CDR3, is DVKVTQSSRYLVKRTGEKVFLECVQDMDHENMFWYRQDPGLGLRLIYFSYDVKMKEKGDIPEGYSVSREKKERFSLILESASTNQTSMYLCASGESSGLREQYFGPGTRLTVT.

The CDR3 here is CSARDLNSAEAFF. In DNA, the CDR3 is TGCAGTGCTAGAGATCTCAACAGCGCTGAAGCTTTCTTT. This sequence joins TRBV20-1 and TRBJ1-1; no firm D call. This CDR3 spans 13 amino acids. Germline V lookup: CDR1 DFQATT, CDR2 SNEGSKA (reference sequence). V lost 0 bases and J lost 6, with 11 bases in between.

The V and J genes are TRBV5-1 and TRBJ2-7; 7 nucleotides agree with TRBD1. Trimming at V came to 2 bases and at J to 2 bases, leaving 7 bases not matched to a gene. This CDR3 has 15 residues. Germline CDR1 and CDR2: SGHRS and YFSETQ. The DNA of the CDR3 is TGCGCCAGCAGCTTCTTACAGGGACAGACCTACGAGCAGTACTTC. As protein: CASSFLQGQTYEQYF.

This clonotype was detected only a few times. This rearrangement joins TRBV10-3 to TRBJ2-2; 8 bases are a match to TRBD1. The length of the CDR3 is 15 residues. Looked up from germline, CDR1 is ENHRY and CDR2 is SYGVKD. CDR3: CAVHLGQGNTGELFF. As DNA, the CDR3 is TGTGCGGTTCATCTAGGACAGGGAAACACCGGGGAGCTGTTTTTT.

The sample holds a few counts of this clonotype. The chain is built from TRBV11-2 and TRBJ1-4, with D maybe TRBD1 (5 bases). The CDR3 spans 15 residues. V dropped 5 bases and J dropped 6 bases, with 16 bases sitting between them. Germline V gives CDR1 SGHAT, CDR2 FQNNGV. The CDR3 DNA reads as TGTGCCAGCAGCCCAGGATTCAGGGAGGATGAAAAACTGTTTTTT. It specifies CASSPGFREDEKLFF.

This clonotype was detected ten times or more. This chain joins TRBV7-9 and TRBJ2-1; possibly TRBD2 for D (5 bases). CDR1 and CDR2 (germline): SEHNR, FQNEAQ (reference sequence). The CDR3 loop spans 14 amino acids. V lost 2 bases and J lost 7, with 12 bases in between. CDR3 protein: CASSLTPGLNEQFF. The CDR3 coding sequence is TGTGCCAGCAGCTTAACACCTGGACTGAATGAGCAGTTCTTC.

The CDR3 bases are TGTGCCAGCAGCTTAGAGGGGAACCCCTACAATGAGCAGTTCTTC. It translates to CASSLEGNPYNEQFF. This chain connects TRBV7-6 to TRBJ2-1; possible D gene TRBD1, 5 bases. The CDR3 runs to 15 residues. Trimming shortened V by 1 base and J by 2 bases, and 9 bases separated the two germline ends. In germline, CDR1 is SGHVS, CDR2 FNYEAQ.

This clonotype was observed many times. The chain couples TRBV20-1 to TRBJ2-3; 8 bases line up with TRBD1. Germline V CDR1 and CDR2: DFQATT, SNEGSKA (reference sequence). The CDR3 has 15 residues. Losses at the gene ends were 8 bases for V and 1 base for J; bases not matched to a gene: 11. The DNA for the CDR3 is TGCAGTCCACGAGGGGACAGGAAGGGCACAGATACGCAGTATTTT. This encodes CSPRGDRKGTDTQYF.

DNA of the CDR3: TGCGCCAGCAGCCCCCCGAAGGGGACAGGGGTGGCAGATACGCAGTATTTT. It codes for CASSPPKGTGVADTQYF. The chain uses TRBV5-1 and TRBJ2-3; 10 bases match TRBD1. The CDR3 is 17 residues long. The germline gives CDR1 SGHRS, CDR2 YFSETQ. The J segment lost 4 bases and the V segment lost 4 bases, leaving 12 bases of the junction unmatched. Looking up the rest from reference TRBV5-1 and TRBJ2-3 gives the full variable domain: KAGVTQTPRYLIKTRGQQVTLSCSPISGHRSVSWYQQTPGQGLQFLFEYFSETQRNKGNFPGRFSGRQFSNSRSEMNVSTLELGDSALYLCASSPPKGTGVADTQYFGPGTRLTVL.

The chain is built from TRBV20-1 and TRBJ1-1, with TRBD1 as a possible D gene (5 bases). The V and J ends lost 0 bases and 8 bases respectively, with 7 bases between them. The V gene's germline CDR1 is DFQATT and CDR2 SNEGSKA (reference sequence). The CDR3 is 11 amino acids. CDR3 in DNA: TGCAGTGCTAGAGAGGAGGGGGAAGCTTTCTTT. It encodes CSAREEGEAFF.

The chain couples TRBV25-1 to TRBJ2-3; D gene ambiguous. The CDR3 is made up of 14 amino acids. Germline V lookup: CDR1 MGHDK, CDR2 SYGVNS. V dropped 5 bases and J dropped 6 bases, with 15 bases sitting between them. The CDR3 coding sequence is TGTGCCAGCAGTATTGCCGGGTTGGGGGATACGCAGTATTTT. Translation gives CASSIAGLGDTQYF. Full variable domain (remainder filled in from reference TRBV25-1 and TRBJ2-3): EADIYQTPRYLVIGTGKKITLECSQTMGHDKMYWYQQDPGMELHLIHYSYGVNSTEKGDLSSESTVSRIRTEHFPLTLESARPSHTSQYLCASSIAGLGDTQYFGPGTRLTVL.

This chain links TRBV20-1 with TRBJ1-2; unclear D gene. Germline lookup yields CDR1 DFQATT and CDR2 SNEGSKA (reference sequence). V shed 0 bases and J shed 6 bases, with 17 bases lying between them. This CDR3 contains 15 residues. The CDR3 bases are TGCAGTGCTAGAGATCTCCAGGAGGCCATAGATGGCTACACCTTC. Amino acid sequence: CSARDLQEAIDGYTF.

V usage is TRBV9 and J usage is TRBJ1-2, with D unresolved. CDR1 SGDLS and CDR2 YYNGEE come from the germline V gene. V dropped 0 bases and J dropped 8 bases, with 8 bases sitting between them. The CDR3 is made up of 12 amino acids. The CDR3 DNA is TGTGCCAGCAGCGTAGACATAGGGGGCTACACCTTC. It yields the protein CASSVDIGGYTF. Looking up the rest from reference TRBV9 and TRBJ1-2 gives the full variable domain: DSGVTQTPKHLITATGQRVTLRCSPRSGDLSVYWYQQSLDQGLQFLIQYYNGEERAKGNILERFSAQQFPDLHSELNLSSLELGDSALYFCASSVDIGGYTFGSGTRLTVV.